A single sample is the source of the 4 T cell receptor beta chains below, sequenced in a study of blood T cell repertoires in COVID-19. The table came from immunoSEQ multiplex PCR; TCRdb's copy has only in-frame clones and leaves some out. The table includes about 150,000 clones, nearly 80% detected once. The material sequenced was peripheral blood. These receptors were taken from an elderly man with acute or convalescent COVID-19.

The V and J genes are TRBV19 and TRBJ1-4; D is ambiguous. Trimming took 7 bases from V and 8 from J, leaving 23 bases between them. The germline CDR1 and CDR2 sequences are LNHDA and SQIVND (reference sequence). CDR3 length: 16 amino acids. The CDR3 DNA is TGTGCCAGTACCGACTCAGCTGGGGAGGTTAGGGAAAAACTGTTTTTT. It translates to CASTDSAGEVREKLFF.

The chain employs TRBV10-3 and TRBJ1-2; the D gene is possibly TRBD1 (5 bases). This CDR3 has 13 residues. Germline CDR1 is ENHRY and CDR2 is SYGVKD. V was shortened by 11 bases and J by 0 bases, with 13 bases between the two germline ends. The CDR3 nucleotides are TGTGCCTTTCGGGGGAATCCTAACTATGGCTACACCTTC. Protein: CAFRGNPNYGYTF.

The genes are TRBV2 and TRBJ2-5; D ambiguous. The CDR3 is made up of 12 amino acids. Trimming removed 6 bases from V and 5 bases from J, with 10 bases in between. Germline V gives CDR1 SNHLY, CDR2 FYNNEI. The CDR3 bases are TGTGCCAGCAGCAGTATCGGGGAGACCCAGTACTTC. Translated: CASSSIGETQYF.

The chain employs TRBV10-3 and TRBJ1-3, with D tentatively TRBD1 (6 bases). Trimming shortened V by 5 bases and J by 2 bases, and 13 bases separated the two germline ends. Germline CDR1 and CDR2: ENHRY and SYGVKD. The CDR3 is 15 amino acids. CDR3: CAISSETGPGNTIYF. In DNA form, the CDR3 reads TGTGCCATCAGTTCAGAGACAGGACCTGGAAACACCATATATTTT.